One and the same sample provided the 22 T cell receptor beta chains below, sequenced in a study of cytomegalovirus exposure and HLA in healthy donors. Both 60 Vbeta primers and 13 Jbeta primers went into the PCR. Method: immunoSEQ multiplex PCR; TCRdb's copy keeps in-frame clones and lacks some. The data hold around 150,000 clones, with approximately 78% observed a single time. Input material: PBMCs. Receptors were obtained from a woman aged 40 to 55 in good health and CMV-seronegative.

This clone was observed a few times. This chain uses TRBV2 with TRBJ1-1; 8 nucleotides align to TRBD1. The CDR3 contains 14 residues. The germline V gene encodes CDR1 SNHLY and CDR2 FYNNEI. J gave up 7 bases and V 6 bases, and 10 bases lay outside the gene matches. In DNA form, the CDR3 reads TGTGCCAGCAGAGGTCCCCAGGGGGCGGGTGAAGCTTTCTTT. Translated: CASRGPQGAGEAFF.

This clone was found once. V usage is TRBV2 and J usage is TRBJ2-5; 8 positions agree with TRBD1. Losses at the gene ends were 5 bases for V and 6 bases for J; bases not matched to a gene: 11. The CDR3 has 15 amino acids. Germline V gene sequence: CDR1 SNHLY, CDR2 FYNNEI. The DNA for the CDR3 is TGTGCCAGCAGTACCCGGGACAGGCTAAAAAAGACCCAGTACTTC. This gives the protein CASSTRDRLKKTQYF.

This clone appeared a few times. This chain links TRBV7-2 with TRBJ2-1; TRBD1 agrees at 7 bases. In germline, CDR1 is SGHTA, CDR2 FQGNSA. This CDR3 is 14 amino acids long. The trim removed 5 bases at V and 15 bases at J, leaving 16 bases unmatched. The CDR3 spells CASSPRWDRTAMFF. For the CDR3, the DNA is TGTGCCAGCAGCCCACGGTGGGACAGAACCGCGATGTTCTTC. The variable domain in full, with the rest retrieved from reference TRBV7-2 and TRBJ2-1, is GAGVSQSPSNKVTEKGKDVELRCDPISGHTALYWYRQSLGQGLEFLIYFQGNSAPDKSGLPSDRFSAERTGGSVSTLTIQRTQQEDSAVYLCASSPRWDRTAMFFGPGTRLTVL.

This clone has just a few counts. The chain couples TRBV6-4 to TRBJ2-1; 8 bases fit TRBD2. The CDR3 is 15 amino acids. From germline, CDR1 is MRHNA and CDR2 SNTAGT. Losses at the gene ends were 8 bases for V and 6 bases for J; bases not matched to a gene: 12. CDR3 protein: CASGIKAGEGNEQFF. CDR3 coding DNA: TGTGCCAGCGGGATAAAAGCGGGGGAAGGCAATGAGCAGTTCTTC.

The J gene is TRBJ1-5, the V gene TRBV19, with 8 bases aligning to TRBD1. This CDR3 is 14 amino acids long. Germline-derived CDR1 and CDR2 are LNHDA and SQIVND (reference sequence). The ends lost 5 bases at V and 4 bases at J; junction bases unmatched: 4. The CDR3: CASSANRGNQPQHF. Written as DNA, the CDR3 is TGTGCCAGTAGTGCAAACAGGGGGAATCAGCCCCAGCATTTT.

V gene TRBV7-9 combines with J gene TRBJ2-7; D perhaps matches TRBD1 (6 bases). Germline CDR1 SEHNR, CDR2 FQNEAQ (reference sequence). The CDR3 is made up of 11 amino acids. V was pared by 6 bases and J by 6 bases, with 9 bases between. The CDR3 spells CASSTGPEQYF. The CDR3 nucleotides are TGTGCCAGCAGTACAGGGCCCGAGCAGTACTTC.

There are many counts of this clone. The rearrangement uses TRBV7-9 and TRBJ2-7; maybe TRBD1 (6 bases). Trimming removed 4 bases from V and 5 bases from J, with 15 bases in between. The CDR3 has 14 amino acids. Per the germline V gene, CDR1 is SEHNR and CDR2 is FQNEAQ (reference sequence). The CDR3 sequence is CASSWLQGSDEQYF. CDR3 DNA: TGTGCCAGCAGCTGGCTCCAGGGGAGCGACGAGCAGTACTTC.

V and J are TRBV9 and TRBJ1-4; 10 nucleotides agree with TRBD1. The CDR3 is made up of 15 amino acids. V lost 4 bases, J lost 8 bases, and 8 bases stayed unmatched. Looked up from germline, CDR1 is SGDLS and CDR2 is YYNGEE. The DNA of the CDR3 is TGTGCCAGCAGCCCCTGGGACAGGGGTGTCGAAAAACTGTTTTTT. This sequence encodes CASSPWDRGVEKLFF. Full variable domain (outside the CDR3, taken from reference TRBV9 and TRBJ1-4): DSGVTQTPKHLITATGQRVTLRCSPRSGDLSVYWYQQSLDQGLQFLIQYYNGEERAKGNILERFSAQQFPDLHSELNLSSLELGDSALYFCASSPWDRGVEKLFFGSGTQLSVL.

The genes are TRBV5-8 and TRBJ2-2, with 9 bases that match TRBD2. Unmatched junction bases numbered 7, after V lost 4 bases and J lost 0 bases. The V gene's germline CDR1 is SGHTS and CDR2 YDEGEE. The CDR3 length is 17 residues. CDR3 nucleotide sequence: TGTGCCAGCAGCCGGGGACTAGCTCCGACGAACACCGGGGAGCTGTTTTTT. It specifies CASSRGLAPTNTGELFF.

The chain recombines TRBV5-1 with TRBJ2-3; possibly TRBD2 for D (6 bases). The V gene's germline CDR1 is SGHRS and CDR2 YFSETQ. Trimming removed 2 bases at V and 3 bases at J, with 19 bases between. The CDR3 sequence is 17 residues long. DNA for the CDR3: TGCGCCAGCAGCTTACAATCCGGGCCCGGGGGTACAGATACGCAGTATTTT. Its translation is CASSLQSGPGGTDTQYF.

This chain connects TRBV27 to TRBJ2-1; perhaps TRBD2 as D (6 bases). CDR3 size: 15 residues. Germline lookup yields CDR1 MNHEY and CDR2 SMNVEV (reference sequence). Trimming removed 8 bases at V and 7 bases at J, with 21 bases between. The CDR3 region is CASEPRSGWGNEQFF. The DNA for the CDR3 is TGTGCCAGCGAACCCCGTAGCGGATGGGGGAATGAGCAGTTCTTC.

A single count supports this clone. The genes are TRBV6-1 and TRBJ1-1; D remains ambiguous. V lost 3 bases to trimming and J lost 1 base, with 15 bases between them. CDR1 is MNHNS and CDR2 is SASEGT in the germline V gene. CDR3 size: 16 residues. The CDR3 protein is CASSDWPGRWNTEAFF. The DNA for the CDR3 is TGTGCCAGCAGTGACTGGCCAGGTCGGTGGAACACTGAAGCTTTCTTT.

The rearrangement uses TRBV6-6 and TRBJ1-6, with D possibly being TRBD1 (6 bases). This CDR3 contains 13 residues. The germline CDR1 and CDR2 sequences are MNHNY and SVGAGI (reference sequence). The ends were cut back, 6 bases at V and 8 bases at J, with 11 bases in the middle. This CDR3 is CASSVQGDSPLHF. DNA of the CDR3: TGTGCCAGCAGCGTACAGGGAGATTCACCCCTCCACTTT.

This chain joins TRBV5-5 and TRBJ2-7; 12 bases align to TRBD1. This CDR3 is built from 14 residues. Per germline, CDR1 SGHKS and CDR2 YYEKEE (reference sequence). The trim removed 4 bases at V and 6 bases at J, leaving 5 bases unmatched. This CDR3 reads CASSRGDRGPEQYF. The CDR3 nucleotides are TGTGCCAGCAGCAGGGGGGACAGGGGGCCCGAGCAGTACTTC.

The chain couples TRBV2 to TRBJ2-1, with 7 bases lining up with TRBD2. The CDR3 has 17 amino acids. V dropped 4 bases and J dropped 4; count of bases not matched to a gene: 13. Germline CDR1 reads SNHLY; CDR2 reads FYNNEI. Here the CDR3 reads CASSAEWVSGAYNEQFF. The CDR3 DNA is TGTGCCAGCAGTGCTGAGTGGGTAAGCGGGGCATACAATGAGCAGTTCTTC.

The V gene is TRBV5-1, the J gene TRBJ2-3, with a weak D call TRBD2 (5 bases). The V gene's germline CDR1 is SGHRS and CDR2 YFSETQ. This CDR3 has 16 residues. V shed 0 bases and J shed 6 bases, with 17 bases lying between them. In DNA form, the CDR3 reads TGCGCCAGCAGCTTGGGTTTAGCGACTCTCACGGATACGCAGTATTTT. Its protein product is CASSLGLATLTDTQYF.

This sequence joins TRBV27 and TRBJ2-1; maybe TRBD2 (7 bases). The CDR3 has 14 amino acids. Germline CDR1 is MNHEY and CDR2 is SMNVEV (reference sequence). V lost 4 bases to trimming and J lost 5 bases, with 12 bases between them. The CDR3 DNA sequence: TGTGCCAGCAGTTCCCGGGGGGCGAACAATGAGCAGTTCTTC. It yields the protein CASSSRGANNEQFF.

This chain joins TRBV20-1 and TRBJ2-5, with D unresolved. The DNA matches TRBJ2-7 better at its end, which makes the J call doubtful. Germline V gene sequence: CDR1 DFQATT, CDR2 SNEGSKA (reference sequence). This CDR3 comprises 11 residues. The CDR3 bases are TGCAGTGCTAGCGACACCTACGAGCAGTACTTC. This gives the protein CSASDTYEQYF.

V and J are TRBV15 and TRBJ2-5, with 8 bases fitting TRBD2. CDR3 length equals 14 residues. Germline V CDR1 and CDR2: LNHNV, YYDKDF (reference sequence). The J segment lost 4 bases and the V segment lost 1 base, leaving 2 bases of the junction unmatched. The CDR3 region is CATSRVAGRETQYF. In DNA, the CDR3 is TGTGCCACCAGCAGAGTAGCGGGGAGAGAGACCCAGTACTTC.

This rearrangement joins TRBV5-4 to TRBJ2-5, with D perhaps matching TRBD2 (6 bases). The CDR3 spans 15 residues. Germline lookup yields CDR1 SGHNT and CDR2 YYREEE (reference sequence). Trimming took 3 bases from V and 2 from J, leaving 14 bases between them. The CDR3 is CASSSGRRTQETQYF. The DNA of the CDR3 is TGTGCCAGCAGCTCCGGGAGACGGACACAAGAGACCCAGTACTTC.

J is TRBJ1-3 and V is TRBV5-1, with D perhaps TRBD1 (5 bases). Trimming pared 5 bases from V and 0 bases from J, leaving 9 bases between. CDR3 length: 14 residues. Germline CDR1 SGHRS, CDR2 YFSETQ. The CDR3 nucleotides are TGCGCCAGCAGTGTCGGGGGCTCTGGAAACACCATATATTTT. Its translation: CASSVGGSGNTIYF.

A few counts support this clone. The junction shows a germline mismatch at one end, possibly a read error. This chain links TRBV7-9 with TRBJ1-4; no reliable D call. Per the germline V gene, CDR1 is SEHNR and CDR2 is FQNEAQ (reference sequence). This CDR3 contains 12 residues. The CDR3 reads CSSSLHGEKLFF. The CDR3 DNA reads TGTTCCAGCAGCTTACACGGTGAAAAACTGTTTTTT.